This T cell receptor (beta chain) was recorded in a study of blood T cell repertoires in COVID-19. Whole-study context: Donors in the United States, Italy and Spain gave samples during acute or convalescent COVID-19. From T cells, B-cell-depleted T cells, or PBMCs came the material, which was cDNA or gDNA.

Trimming took off 1 base at V and 7 bases at J, with 21 bases between the two ends. CDR1 and CDR2 from the germline V gene are SGDLS and YYNGEE. CDR3 length equals 17 residues. Study processing details: It was from reference gene primer amplification that nucleated cell counts were estimated. Profiled with immunoSEQ multiplex PCR; TCRdb holds only in-frame clones, not every one. Clonal size and the V and J genes are those of that table, whereas D and trimming came from the DNA. The data contain some 87,000 clones, around 92% of them seen just once; the ten biggest clones take up 6.3%. This chain uses TRBV9 with TRBJ1-5; D remains unclear. Sequencing input: peripheral blood. The clonotype was recovered from a woman aged 55-69 years with active COVID-19. The CDR3 DNA is TGTGCCAGCAGCGTAATGGGCATTTTCCCCCATGGACAGCCCCAGCATTTT. Amino acid sequence: CASSVMGIFPHGQPQHF.